This TCR beta chain was identified during a study of cytomegalovirus exposure and HLA in healthy donors. This CDR3 region has 15 residues. Germline V gives CDR1 MNHNS, CDR2 SASEGT. J lost 5 bases, V lost 7 bases, and 11 bases had no gene match. Points on this clone: What it binds is unknown.

Healthy bone marrow donors supplied every sample. Whole-study results and caveats: The only immune exposure information that was available was CMV serostatus. Association with HLA alleles at 0.05 false discovery rate was found for 15,000 to 20,000 TCR beta sequences in a later analysis.

PCR amplification relied on 60 Vbeta primers (plus 13 Jbeta primers). Using immunoSEQ multiplex PCR, the repertoire was profiled, and TCRdb retains in-frame clones only, with some absent. The sample includes just under 90,000 clones. The chain couples TRBV6-1 to TRBJ1-2, with 9 bases matching TRBD1. Sequenced: PBMCs. This TCR derives from a girl aged 10 to 17 in good health and CMV-seropositive. This chain's CDR3 is CASTTGGQGGYGYTF. CDR3 nucleotide sequence: TGTGCCAGCACGACGGGGGGACAGGGAGGATATGGCTACACCTTC.